Following are 32 T cell receptor beta chains from one sample sequenced in a study of metastatic and nonmetastatic thyroid tumors (TCRdb year 2020). None of the patients had been given any treatment before thyroid surgery. The library was produced with PCR. The sample was run on an Illumina HiSeq 4000. TCRdb applied fastp at Q25 and MiXCR to the public reads, then kept only in-frame beta chains. The sample table contains about 46,000 clones; only one count was recorded for approximately 26% of them. Around 3% of the sample rests with the top ten. The specimen sequenced was blood. These receptors were collected from a male donor with papillary thyroid cancer or a benign thyroid nodule (not recorded which). Some clones in this sample may be carry-over from other donors' samples.

The gene calls are TRBV29-1 and TRBJ2-3; 8 nucleotides match TRBD1. The germline gives CDR1 SQVTM, CDR2 ANQGSEA. V trimming: 3 bases; J trimming: 1 base; junction bases outside the gene matches: 0. The CDR3 runs 13 residues. CDR3 nucleotides: TGCAGCGTTGAGACAGGGGGCACAGATACGCAGTATTTT. It specifies CSVETGGTDTQYF.

This chain links TRBV28 with TRBJ2-3; D is ambiguous. CDR1 and CDR2 (germline): MDHEN, SYDVKM. The CDR3 has 13 amino acids. V lost 6 bases and J lost 6, with 13 bases in between. CDR3 in amino acids: CASSQGNWDTQYF. The CDR3 region has the DNA TGTGCCAGCAGCCAAGGGAATTGGGATACGCAGTATTTT.

The chain couples TRBV11-2 to TRBJ1-3; unclear D gene. The CDR3 has 15 residues. Trimming took 7 bases from V and 4 from J, leaving 17 bases between them. In germline, CDR1 is SGHAT, CDR2 FQNNGV. CDR3 region: CASILDLAMGNTIYF. The DNA of the CDR3 is TGTGCCAGCATTCTCGACTTAGCTATGGGAAACACCATATATTTT.

In its sample, this clone was seen many times. Other DNA sequences in this specimen translate into the identical CDR3. The chain uses TRBV2 and TRBJ2-3; tentative D call: TRBD2 (6 bases). The germline V gene has CDR1 SNHLY and CDR2 FYNNEI. The CDR3 totals 12 residues. With 6 bases removed from V and 4 bases from J, the gap between germline ends came to 8 bases. The DNA for the CDR3 is TGTGCCAGCAGGGGGACTGCAGATACGCAGTATTTT. Protein product: CASRGTADTQYF.

This clone was recorded many times. The chain recombines TRBV9 with TRBJ1-4, with TRBD1 matching 7 bases. CDR3 length equals 14 residues. Germline-derived CDR1 and CDR2 are SGDLS and YYNGEE. V trimming: 5 bases; J trimming: 6 bases; junction bases outside the gene matches: 7. CDR3: CASSGQVGDEKLFF. In DNA form, the CDR3 reads TGTGCCAGCAGTGGACAGGTGGGCGATGAAAAACTGTTTTTT.

The rearrangement uses TRBV5-1 and TRBJ1-2; 9 bases match TRBD1. Germline V gene sequence: CDR1 SGHRS, CDR2 YFSETQ. The CDR3 contains 15 residues. The V gene end was trimmed by 4 bases and the J gene end by 7 bases; junction bases not matched to a gene: 11. The CDR3 is CASSLGTGLFRGYTF. CDR3 sequence (DNA): TGCGCCAGCAGCCTGGGGACAGGGCTTTTTCGTGGCTACACCTTC.

This clone was seen repeatedly, ten times or more. The chain combines TRBV5-8 with TRBJ2-6; D is perhaps TRBD2 (5 bases). Germline values: CDR1 SGHTS, CDR2 YDEGEE. V was cut by 4 bases and J by 0 bases, with 14 bases left in between. There are 17 residues in the CDR3. The DNA of the CDR3 is TGTGCCAGCAGCACCGGGGTCTACTTCTCTGGGGCCAACGTCCTGACTTTC. Amino acids: CASSTGVYFSGANVLTF.

This clone was counted many times. This sequence joins TRBV2 and TRBJ2-3, with 9 bases aligning to TRBD2. V lost 2 bases, J lost 2 bases, and 11 bases stayed unmatched. In germline, CDR1 is SNHLY, CDR2 FYNNEI. This CDR3 comprises 18 residues. CDR3 sequence reads: CASSERAGGVLATDTQYF. CDR3 DNA sequence: TGTGCCAGCAGTGAACGGGCGGGAGGGGTTCTAGCCACAGATACGCAGTATTTT.

The CDR3 DNA follows: TGTGCCAGCGGGACTTTCTACGAGCAGTACTTC. This translates into CASGTFYEQYF. This chain uses TRBV6-1 with TRBJ2-7; TRBD2 might be the D (6 bases). Germline CDR1 and CDR2: MNHNS and SASEGT. The CDR3 sequence is 11 residues long. The germline V and J ends were trimmed by 8 bases and 3 bases, with 8 bases remaining between them.

The chain is built from TRBV5-1 and TRBJ2-5; D possibly corresponds to TRBD1 (6 bases). Germline CDR1 reads SGHRS; CDR2 reads YFSETQ. This CDR3 is 13 amino acids long. The ends were cut back, 0 bases at V and 4 bases at J, with 7 bases in the middle. CDR3 DNA sequence: TGCGCCAGCAGCTTGGCAGGGGTAGAGACCCAGTACTTC. Amino acids: CASSLAGVETQYF. Based on the CDR3 plus reference TRBV5-1 and TRBJ2-5, the full variable domain is KAGVTQTPRYLIKTRGQQVTLSCSPISGHRSVSWYQQTPGQGLQFLFEYFSETQRNKGNFPGRFSGRQFSNSRSEMNVSTLELGDSALYLCASSLAGVETQYFGPGTRLLVL.

The rearrangement uses TRBV6-6 and TRBJ2-1; 12 nucleotides match TRBD2. This CDR3 has 17 residues. With V trimmed by 0 bases and J by 8 bases, 8 bases remained unmatched. Germline V gene lookup returns CDR1 MNHNY and CDR2 SVGAGI (reference sequence). CDR3: CASSYSVWGLAGHEQFF. In DNA, the CDR3 is TGTGCCAGCAGTTACTCGGTCTGGGGACTAGCGGGCCATGAGCAGTTCTTC.

This clone was detected a few times. Sequence at one end of the junction differs from germline and may be a read error. V and J are TRBV28 and TRBJ2-7; D not certain. The germline CDR1 and CDR2 sequences are MDHEN and SYDVKM. The CDR3 contains 11 residues. CDR3 protein: CSSSLAYEQYF. Written as DNA, the CDR3 is TGTTCCAGCTCGCTCGCCTACGAGCAGTACTTC.

This clone has at least ten counts. The chain employs TRBV20-1 and TRBJ2-1; the match to TRBD2 covers 8 bases. The CDR3 length is 12 residues. Trimming removed 5 bases from V and 12 bases from J; junction bases left unmatched: 9. CDR1 is DFQATT, CDR2 SNEGSKA, per germline (reference sequence). In nucleotides, the CDR3 is TGCAGTGCTGGGGGTCCCGGGGGGGTGCAGTTCTTC. It specifies CSAGGPGGVQFF.

The chain joins TRBV30 to TRBJ1-5; the match to TRBD1 covers 10 bases. Trimming cost V 3 bases and J 6 bases; bases outside gene matches: 5. This CDR3 comprises 14 residues. Germline lookup yields CDR1 GTSNPN and CDR2 SVGIG (reference sequence). DNA for the CDR3: TGTGCCTGGAGCTCCGGGACAGGGGTTCAGCCCCAGCATTTT. This gives the protein CAWSSGTGVQPQHF.

The chain couples TRBV30 to TRBJ2-7; no definite D call. Per the germline V gene, CDR1 is GTSNPN and CDR2 is SVGIG (reference sequence). V was trimmed by 3 bases and J by 0 bases, leaving 15 bases between them. The CDR3 sequence is 15 residues long. CDR3 bases: TGTGCCTGGAGCCGCTTAGGTCGAAGCTCCTACGAGCAGTACTTC. Its translation: CAWSRLGRSSYEQYF.

In this sample, this clone turned up many times. The chain joins TRBV20-1 to TRBJ2-2, with 7 bases that match TRBD1. This CDR3 has 15 residues. Germline CDR1 reads DFQATT; CDR2 reads SNEGSKA (reference sequence). V shed 0 bases, J shed 3 bases, and the junction held 4 bases outside the gene matches. DNA for the CDR3: TGCAGTGCTAGAGATTCCGGGACAGACACCGGGGAGCTGTTTTTT. Protein product: CSARDSGTDTGELFF.

Only a few counts were recorded for this clone. The chain links TRBV2 to TRBJ1-2; 10 bases agree with TRBD1. Germline V gene sequence: CDR1 SNHLY, CDR2 FYNNEI. The CDR3 consists of 14 residues. CDR3 sequence (DNA): TGTGTCCGCAGCCGGGACAGGGGTAAATATGGCTACACCTTC. Translating gives CVRSRDRGKYGYTF.

CDR3 sequence reads: CASNPSGSNQPQHF. CDR3 in DNA: TGTGCCAGTAACCCCTCGGGGTCCAATCAGCCCCAGCATTTT. The J gene is TRBJ1-5, the V gene TRBV19; D gene uncertain. Germline V gives CDR1 LNHDA, CDR2 SQIVND (reference sequence). The CDR3 is 14 amino acids. V was trimmed by 7 bases and J by 3 bases, leaving 13 bases between them.

This clone was recorded at least ten times. V gene TRBV7-9 combines with J gene TRBJ2-2; possible D gene TRBD1, 6 bases. Germline V gives CDR1 SEHNR, CDR2 FQNEAQ (reference sequence). V lost 2 bases and J lost 7, with 11 bases in between. This CDR3 spans 14 amino acids. Here the CDR3 reads CASSLRGLDGELFF. In nucleotides, the CDR3 is TGTGCCAGCAGCTTAAGGGGGTTAGACGGGGAGCTGTTTTTT.

This clone was counted many times. The V call is TRBV6-1, the J call TRBJ1-1; D gene ambiguous. This CDR3 is 13 amino acids long. The germline CDR1 and CDR2 sequences are MNHNS and SASEGT. V lost 8 bases and J 1 base, leaving 11 bases between the germline ends. The chain's CDR3 is CASWEGWNTEAFF. The CDR3 DNA reads TGTGCCAGCTGGGAGGGATGGAACACTGAAGCTTTCTTT.

J is TRBJ2-5 and V is TRBV6-1; TRBD1 agrees at 8 bases. The CDR3 covers 14 residues. Germline-derived CDR1 and CDR2 are MNHNS and SASEGT. Trimming at V came to 4 bases and at J to 2 bases, leaving 3 bases not matched to a gene. The CDR3 sequence is CASSGRGPQETQYF. In DNA, the CDR3 is TGTGCCAGCAGTGGCAGGGGGCCTCAAGAGACCCAGTACTTC.

J is TRBJ2-5 and V is TRBV15; no clear D. Per the germline V gene, CDR1 is LNHNV and CDR2 is YYDKDF (reference sequence). This CDR3 is 14 amino acids long. V shed 1 base and J shed 2 bases, with 8 bases lying between them. As DNA, the CDR3 is TGTGCCACCAGCAGAGGGGCTGAGCAAGAGACCCAGTACTTC. Amino acids: CATSRGAEQETQYF.

The rearrangement uses TRBV6-1 and TRBJ1-2; D gene uncertain. V was clipped by 0 bases and J by 4 bases, with 15 bases between them. Germline V CDR1 and CDR2: MNHNS, SASEGT. The CDR3 is made up of 16 amino acids. CDR3 residues: CASSEAGFPERYGYTF. The CDR3 nucleotides read TGTGCCAGCAGTGAAGCTGGGTTCCCGGAGCGCTATGGCTACACCTTC.

This clone was observed at least ten times. The J gene is TRBJ2-5, the V gene TRBV7-3; D unresolved. V was clipped by 1 base and J by 5 bases, with 8 bases between them. Germline CDR1 SGHTA, CDR2 FQGTGA. The CDR3 is 13 residues long. This chain's CDR3 is CASSLNYLETQYF. CDR3 sequence (DNA): TGTGCCAGCAGCTTAAACTACCTGGAGACCCAGTACTTC.

This chain uses TRBV12-3 or TRBV12-4 with TRBJ2-1; 7 nucleotides line up with TRBD2. V lost 2 bases to trimming and J lost 9 bases; unmatched junction nucleotides: 16. The CDR3 is 17 residues long. CDR3 bases: TGTGCCAGCAGTTTAAACCCAGGGACTATCGGGATAGGTGAGCAGTTCTTC. It is translated as CASSLNPGTIGIGEQFF.

This clone occurred many times. This sequence joins TRBV9 and TRBJ2-7; perhaps TRBD2 as D (5 bases). With 0 bases removed from V and 6 bases from J, the gap between germline ends came to 10 bases. In germline, CDR1 is SGDLS, CDR2 YYNGEE. The CDR3 is 13 amino acids. CDR3 DNA sequence: TGTGCCAGCAGCGTAGCACCGGGGAGCGAGCAGTACTTC. Protein product: CASSVAPGSEQYF. The variable domain in full, with the rest retrieved from reference TRBV9 and TRBJ2-7, is DSGVTQTPKHLITATGQRVTLRCSPRSGDLSVYWYQQSLDQGLQFLIQYYNGEERAKGNILERFSAQQFPDLHSELNLSSLELGDSALYFCASSVAPGSEQYFGPGTRLTVT.

This clone came up many times. The chain joins TRBV20-1 to TRBJ2-1, with 10 nucleotides matching TRBD2. Per germline, CDR1 DFQATT and CDR2 SNEGSKA (reference sequence). This CDR3 comprises 16 residues. J was trimmed by 7 bases and V by 0 bases; bases with no gene match: 9. The DNA for the CDR3 is TGCAGTGCTAGAGATCCCCTTAGCGGGGGGATGAATGAGCAGTTCTTC. This gives the protein CSARDPLSGGMNEQFF.

This clone was seen at least ten times. V gene TRBV7-9 combines with J gene TRBJ1-6, with D unclear. V lost 5 bases to trimming and J lost 3 bases, with 14 bases between them. From germline, CDR1 is SEHNR and CDR2 FQNEAQ (reference sequence). This CDR3 region has 16 residues. This CDR3 reads CASSPPASNYNSPLHF. CDR3 in DNA: TGTGCCAGCAGCCCACCCGCATCAAACTATAATTCACCCCTCCACTTT.

This clone was recorded at least ten times. V and J are TRBV19 and TRBJ2-4; D call uncertain. Germline values: CDR1 LNHDA, CDR2 SQIVND (reference sequence). Trimming took 3 bases from V and 4 from J, leaving 10 bases between them. There are 14 residues in the CDR3. The CDR3 DNA is TGTGCCAGTAGTATGATGGCAGGTAAAAACATTCAGTACTTC. Its protein product is CASSMMAGKNIQYF. Full variable domain (missing parts from reference TRBV19 and TRBJ2-4): DGGITQSPKYLFRKEGQNVTLSCEQNLNHDAMYWYRQDPGQGLRLIYYSQIVNDFQKGDIAEGYSVSREKKESFPLTVTSAQKNPTAFYLCASSMMAGKNIQYFGAGTRLSVL.

This clone was observed a few times. The rearrangement links TRBV27 to TRBJ2-1; 8 nucleotides match TRBD2. This CDR3 comprises 14 residues. V dropped 6 bases and J dropped 7; count of bases not matched to a gene: 8. Germline CDR1 is MNHEY and CDR2 is SMNVEV (reference sequence). CDR3 DNA: TGTGCCAGCAGGGGGGTAGCGGGATTGAATGAGCAGTTCTTC. Amino acids: CASRGVAGLNEQFF.

This clone was detected only a few times. The V call is TRBV12-3 or TRBV12-4, the J call TRBJ1-5, with a possible D match to TRBD1 (5 bases). V was pared by 7 bases and J by 6 bases, with 10 bases between. The CDR3 loop spans 12 amino acids. The CDR3 sequence: CASTTQGQPQHF. Here the CDR3 DNA reads TGTGCCAGCACCACCCAGGGTCAGCCCCAGCATTTT.

This clone was counted at least ten times. The rearrangement links TRBV2 to TRBJ2-3, with D tentatively TRBD1 (6 bases). This CDR3 comprises 18 residues. V lost 6 bases to trimming and J lost 2 bases, with 24 bases between them. Germline assignment: CDR1 SNHLY and CDR2 FYNNEI. The CDR3 loop reads CASRAVDGGLSNTDTQYF. In nucleotides, the CDR3 is TGTGCCAGCAGAGCTGTCGATGGGGGCCTCTCCAACACAGATACGCAGTATTTT.